This T cell receptor (beta chain) was profiled in a study of CD8 T cells in ankylosing spondylitis. This clonotype turned up a few times. One entry per CDR3 protein results from TCRdb running MiXCR on the 5' RACE reads. Of about 240,000 distinct CDR3 sequences detected, roughly 25% appear once; the ten largest clones hold approximately 0.61%. Sequenced sample: blood, either unsorted or a sorted T cell fraction (not recorded which). The receptor was derived from a male donor with ankylosing spondylitis or in good health (not recorded which).

The CDR3 is CATSAGLTGGHEQFF. As DNA, the CDR3 is TGTGCCACCAGTGCCGGCCTGACAGGTGGCCATGAGCAGTTCTTC. The chain couples TRBV24-1 to TRBJ2-1; the D gene is possibly TRBD1 (6 bases). This CDR3 is built from 15 residues. The germline V gene has CDR1 KGHDR and CDR2 SFDVKD. The germline V and J ends were trimmed by 5 bases and 8 bases, with 18 bases remaining between them.